The clone carrying this TCR beta chain has more than one count but fewer than ten. Its specificity is not known. The data were taken from a study of identical twins. Whole-study results and caveats: Clonotypes of the beta chain that were abundant in cord blood carried fewer insertions (memory repertoires showed none). The study found that models underestimated out-of-frame TCR alpha sharing in monozygotic twins. Twin pairs had excess sharing that was weaker in beta out-of-frame sequences.

TCRdb used MiXCR to reprocess the 5' RACE reads, holding one entry per CDR3 protein. The data hold 500,000 to 600,000 distinct CDR3 sequences, with approximately 22% observed a single time. The data were also submitted as part of a second study, on T cells expressing NK-cell markers. That report adds: Roughly six donors showed dominant NKG2C+ clonotypes comprising about 1.0-7.0% of their CD8+ T cells.

What was sequenced was CD4+ T cells sorted from blood. This receptor was taken from a young woman in good health.

CDR3 coding DNA: TGTGCCAGCAGTTCTCCCCGACCCGGTGGGTCCTACGAGCAGTACTTC. Translation gives CASSSPRPGGSYEQYF. The rearrangement uses TRBV7-9 and TRBJ2-7; no clear D gene. The CDR3 loop spans 16 amino acids. From germline, CDR1 is SEHNR and CDR2 FQNEAQ (reference sequence). Trimming removed 6 bases from V and 1 base from J, with 19 bases in between.